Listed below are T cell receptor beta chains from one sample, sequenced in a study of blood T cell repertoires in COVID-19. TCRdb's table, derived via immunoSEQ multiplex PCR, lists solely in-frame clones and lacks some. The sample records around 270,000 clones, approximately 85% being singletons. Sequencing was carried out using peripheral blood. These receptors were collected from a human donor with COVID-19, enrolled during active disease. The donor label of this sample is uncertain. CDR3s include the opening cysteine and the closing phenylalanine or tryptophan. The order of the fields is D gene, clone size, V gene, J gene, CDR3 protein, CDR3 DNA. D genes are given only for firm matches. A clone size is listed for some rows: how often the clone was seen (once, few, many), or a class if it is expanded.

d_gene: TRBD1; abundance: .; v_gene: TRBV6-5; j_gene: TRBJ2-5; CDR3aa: CASNTGGGGETQYF; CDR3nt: TGTGCCAGTAACACAGGGGGAGGAGGGGAGACCCAGTACTTC
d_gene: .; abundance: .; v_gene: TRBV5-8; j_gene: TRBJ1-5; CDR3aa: CASRFRGGLSNQPQHF; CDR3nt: TGTGCCAGCAGGTTTCGAGGGGGTTTGAGCAATCAGCCCCAGCATTTT
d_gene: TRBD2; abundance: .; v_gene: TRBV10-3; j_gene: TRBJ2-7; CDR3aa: CAISESAWREAPSYEQYF; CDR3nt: TGTGCCATCAGTGAATCGGCCTGGCGGGAGGCCCCATCCTACGAGCAGTACTTC
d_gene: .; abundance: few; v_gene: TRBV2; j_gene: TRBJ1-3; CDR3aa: CASSEALNRQLPSGNTIYF; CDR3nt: TGTGCCAGCAGTGAAGCCTTGAATCGACAGTTGCCCTCTGGAAACACCATATATTTT
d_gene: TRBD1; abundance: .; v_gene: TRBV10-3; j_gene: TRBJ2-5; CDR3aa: CAISGQGVGETQYF; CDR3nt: TGTGCCATCAGTGGACAGGGAGTAGGAGAGACCCAGTACTTC
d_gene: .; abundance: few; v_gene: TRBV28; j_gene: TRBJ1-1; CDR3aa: CASSLPNMNTEAFF; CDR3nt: TGTGCCAGCAGTTTACCAAACATGAACACTGAAGCTTTCTTT
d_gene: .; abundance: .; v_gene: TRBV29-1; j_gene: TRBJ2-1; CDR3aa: CSYRGDLNEQFF; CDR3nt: TGCAGCTACCGCGGGGATTTGAATGAGCAGTTCTTC
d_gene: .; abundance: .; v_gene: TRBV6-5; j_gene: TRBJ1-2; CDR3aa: CASSLRQGNYGYTF; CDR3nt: TGTGCCAGCAGCCTACGCCAGGGGAACTATGGCTACACCTTC
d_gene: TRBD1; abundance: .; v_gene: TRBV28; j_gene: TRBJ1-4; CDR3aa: CASSTPGQGATNEKLFF; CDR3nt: TGTGCCAGCAGTACGCCGGGACAGGGGGCAACTAATGAAAAACTGTTTTTT
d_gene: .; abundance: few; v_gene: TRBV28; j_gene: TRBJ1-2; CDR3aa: CASSLGPEAGDGYTF; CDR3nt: TGTGCCAGCAGTTTAGGTCCGGAAGCGGGCGATGGCTACACCTTC
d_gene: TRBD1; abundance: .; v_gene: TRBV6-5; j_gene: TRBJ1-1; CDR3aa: CASRPTGANTEAFF; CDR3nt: TGTGCCAGCAGGCCGACAGGGGCGAACACTGAAGCTTTCTTT
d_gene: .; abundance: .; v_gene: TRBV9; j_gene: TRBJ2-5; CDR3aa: CASSVAGIKETQYF; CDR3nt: TGTGCCAGCAGCGTAGCAGGGATCAAGGAGACCCAGTACTTC
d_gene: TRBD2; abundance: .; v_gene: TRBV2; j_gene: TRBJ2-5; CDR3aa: CASGLAGAQTQYF; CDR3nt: TGTGCCAGCGGACTAGCGGGAGCACAGACCCAGTACTTC
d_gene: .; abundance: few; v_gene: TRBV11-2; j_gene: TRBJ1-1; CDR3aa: CASSPGTAGVTEAFF; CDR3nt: TGTGCCAGCAGCCCCGGGACGGCGGGGGTCACTGAAGCTTTCTTT
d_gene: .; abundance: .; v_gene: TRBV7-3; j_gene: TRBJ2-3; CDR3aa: CASSLPSTDTQYF; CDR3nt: TGTGCCAGCAGCTTACCTTCCACAGATACGCAGTATTTT
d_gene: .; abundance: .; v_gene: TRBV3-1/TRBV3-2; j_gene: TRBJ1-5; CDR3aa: CASSQDRTSQPQHF; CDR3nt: TGTGCCAGCAGCCAGGACAGAACTTCCCAGCCCCAGCATTTT
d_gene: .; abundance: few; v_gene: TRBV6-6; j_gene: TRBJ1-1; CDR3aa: CASSRQMNTEAFF; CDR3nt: TGTGCCAGCAGTCGACAGATGAACACTGAAGCTTTCTTT
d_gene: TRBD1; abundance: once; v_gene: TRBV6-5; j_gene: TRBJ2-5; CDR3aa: CASGDRGVVETQYF; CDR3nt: TGTGCCAGCGGAGACAGGGGGGTCGTAGAGACCCAGTACTTC
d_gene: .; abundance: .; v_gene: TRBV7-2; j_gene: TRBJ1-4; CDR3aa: CASSLRGGEDEKLFF; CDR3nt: TGTGCCAGCAGCCTCCGGGGGGGAGAGGATGAAAAACTGTTTTTT
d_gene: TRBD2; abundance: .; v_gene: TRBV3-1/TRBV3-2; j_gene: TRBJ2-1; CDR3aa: CASSQAGGSSYNEQFF; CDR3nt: TGTGCCAGCAGCCAAGCGGGGGGAAGCTCCTACAATGAGCAGTTCTTC
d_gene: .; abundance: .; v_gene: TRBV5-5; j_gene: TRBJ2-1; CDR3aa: CASSFGGNEQFF; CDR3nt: TGTGCCAGCAGCTTCGGGGGAAATGAGCAGTTCTTC
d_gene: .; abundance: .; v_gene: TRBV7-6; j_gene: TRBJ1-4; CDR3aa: CASSLDRQANEKLFF; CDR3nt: TGTGCCAGCAGCTTAGATCGGCAGGCTAATGAAAAACTGTTTTTT
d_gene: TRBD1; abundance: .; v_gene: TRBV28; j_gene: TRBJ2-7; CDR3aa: CASSPPRQGGRQYF; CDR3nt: TGTGCCAGCAGCCCCCCCCGACAGGGCGGTAGGCAGTACTTC
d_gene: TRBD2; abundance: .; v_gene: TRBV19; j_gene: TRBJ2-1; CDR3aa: CASSSGLAGINEQFF; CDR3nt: TGTGCCAGTAGTTCGGGACTAGCGGGCATTAATGAGCAGTTCTTC
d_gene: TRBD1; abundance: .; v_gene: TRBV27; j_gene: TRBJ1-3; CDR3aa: CASSWTGGIGGTIYF; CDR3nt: TGTGCCAGCAGTTGGACAGGAGGAATCGGAGGGACCATATATTTT
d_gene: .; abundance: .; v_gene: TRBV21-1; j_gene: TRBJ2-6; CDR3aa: CASSKGDQTGAGANVLTF; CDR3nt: TGTGCCAGCAGCAAAGGTGATCAAACAGGGGCTGGGGCCAACGTCCTGACTTTC
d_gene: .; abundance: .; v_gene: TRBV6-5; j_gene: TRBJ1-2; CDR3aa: CASKEDGSNYGYTF; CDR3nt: TGTGCCAGCAAGGAGGACGGGTCTAACTATGGCTACACCTTC
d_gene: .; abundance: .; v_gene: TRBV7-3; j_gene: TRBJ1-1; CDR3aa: CASSLIGGDTEAFF; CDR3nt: TGTGCCAGCAGCTTAATTGGGGGCGACACTGAAGCTTTCTTT
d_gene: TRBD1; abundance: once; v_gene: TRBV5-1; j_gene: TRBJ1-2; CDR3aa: CASSLTGGNYGYTF; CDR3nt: TGCGCCAGCAGCCTGACAGGGGGCAACTATGGCTACACCTTC
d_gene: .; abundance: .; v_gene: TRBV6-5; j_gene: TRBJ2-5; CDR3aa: CASTLGAQETQYF; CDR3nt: TGTGCCAGCACCCTCGGAGCCCAAGAGACCCAGTACTTC
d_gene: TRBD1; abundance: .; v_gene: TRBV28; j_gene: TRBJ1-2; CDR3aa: CASSFGQEGGYTF; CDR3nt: TGTGCCAGCAGTTTCGGACAGGAGGGTGGCTACACCTTC
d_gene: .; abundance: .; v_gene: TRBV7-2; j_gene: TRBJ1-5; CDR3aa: CASSLVFSNQPQHF; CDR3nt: TGTGCCAGCAGCTTAGTCTTCTCCAATCAGCCCCAGCATTTT
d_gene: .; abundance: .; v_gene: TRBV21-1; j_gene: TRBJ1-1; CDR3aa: CASRPGQGLAEAFF; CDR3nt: TGTGCCAGCAGACCGGGACAGGGTCTGGCTGAAGCTTTCTTT
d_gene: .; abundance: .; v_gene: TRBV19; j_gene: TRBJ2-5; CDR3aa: CASQSLGGQETQYF; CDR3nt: TGTGCCAGTCAGAGCCTGGGGGGACAAGAGACCCAGTACTTC
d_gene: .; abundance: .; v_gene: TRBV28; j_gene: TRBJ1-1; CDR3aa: CASSFFSAGLNTEAFF; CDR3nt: TGTGCCAGCAGTTTTTTCTCGGCAGGGTTGAACACTGAAGCTTTCTTT
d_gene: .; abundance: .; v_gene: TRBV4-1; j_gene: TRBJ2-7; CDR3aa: CASSQEEREPYEQYF; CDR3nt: TGCGCCAGCAGCCAAGAAGAACGGGAGCCCTACGAGCAGTACTTC
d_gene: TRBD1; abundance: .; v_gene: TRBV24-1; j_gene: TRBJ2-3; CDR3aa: CATSDPKYGQGLSTDTQYF; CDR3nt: TGTGCCACCAGTGATCCGAAATATGGACAGGGCTTAAGCACAGATACGCAGTATTTT
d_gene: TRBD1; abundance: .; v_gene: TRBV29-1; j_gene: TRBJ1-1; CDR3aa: CSATTGGSLGTEAFF; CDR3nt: TGCAGCGCCACGACAGGGGGCAGCCTCGGAACTGAAGCTTTCTTT
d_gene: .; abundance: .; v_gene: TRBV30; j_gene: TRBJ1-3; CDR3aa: CAWSSGQSGNTIYF; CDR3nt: TGTGCCTGGAGTAGCGGGCAGTCTGGAAACACCATATATTTT
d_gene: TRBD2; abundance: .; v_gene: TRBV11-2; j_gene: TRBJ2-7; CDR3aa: CASSSQPGLALYEQYF; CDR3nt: TGTGCCAGCAGCTCACAACCTGGACTAGCTCTCTACGAGCAGTACTTC
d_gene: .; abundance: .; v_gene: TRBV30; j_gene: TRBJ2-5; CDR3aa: CAWSGLASYQETQYF; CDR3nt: TGTGCCTGGAGTGGGCTAGCGTCGTACCAAGAGACCCAGTACTTC
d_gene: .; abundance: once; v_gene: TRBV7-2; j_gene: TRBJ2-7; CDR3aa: CASSFQGNHEQYF; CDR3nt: TGTGCCAGCAGCTTTCAGGGGAACCACGAGCAGTACTTC
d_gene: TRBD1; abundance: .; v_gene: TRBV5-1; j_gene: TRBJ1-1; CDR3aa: CASSFQGARDPAEAFF; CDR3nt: TGCGCCAGCAGCTTCCAGGGGGCGAGGGATCCGGCTGAAGCTTTCTTT
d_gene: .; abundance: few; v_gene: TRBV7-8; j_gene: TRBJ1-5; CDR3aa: CASSDQRSNQPQHF; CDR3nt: TGTGCCAGCAGCGACCAGAGGAGCAATCAGCCCCAGCATTTT
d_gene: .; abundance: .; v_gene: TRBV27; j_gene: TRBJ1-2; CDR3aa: CASSLSGAGYTF; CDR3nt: TGTGCCAGCAGTTTGAGCGGTGCTGGCTACACCTTC
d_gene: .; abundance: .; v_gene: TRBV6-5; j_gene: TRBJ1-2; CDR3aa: CASSAGQRDYGYTF; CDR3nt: TGTGCCAGCAGCGCTGGACAGAGGGACTATGGCTACACCTTC
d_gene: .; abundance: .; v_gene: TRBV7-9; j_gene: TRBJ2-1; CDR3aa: CASSSTSRQGLTYNEQFF; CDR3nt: TGTGCCAGCAGCTCTACCTCTAGACAGGGACTCACCTACAATGAGCAGTTCTTC
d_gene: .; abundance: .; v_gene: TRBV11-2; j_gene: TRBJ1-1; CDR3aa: CASSSRGNTEAFF; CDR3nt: TGTGCCAGCAGCTCACGGGGGAACACTGAAGCTTTCTTT
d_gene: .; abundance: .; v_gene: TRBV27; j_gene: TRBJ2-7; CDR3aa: CASSLLQGFEQYF; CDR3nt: TGTGCCAGCAGTTTACTCCAGGGGTTCGAGCAGTACTTC
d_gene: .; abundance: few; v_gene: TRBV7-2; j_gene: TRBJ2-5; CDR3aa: CASSSGLQETQYF; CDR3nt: TGTGCCAGCAGCTCCGGACTCCAAGAGACCCAGTACTTC
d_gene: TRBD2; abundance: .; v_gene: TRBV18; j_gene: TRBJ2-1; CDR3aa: CASSRLGTSGRGGSYNEQFF; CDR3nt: TGTGCCAGCTCACGCCTCGGGACTAGCGGGAGAGGAGGCTCCTACAATGAGCAGTTCTTC
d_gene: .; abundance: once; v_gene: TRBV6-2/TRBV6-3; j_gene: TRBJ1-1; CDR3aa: CASSFQSEAFF; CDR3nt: TGTGCCAGCAGTTTTCAGTCTGAAGCTTTCTTT
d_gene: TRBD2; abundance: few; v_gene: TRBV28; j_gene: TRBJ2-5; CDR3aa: CASSSPSGPQETQYF; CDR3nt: TGTGCCAGCTCCTCCCCTAGCGGCCCCCAAGAGACCCAGTACTTC
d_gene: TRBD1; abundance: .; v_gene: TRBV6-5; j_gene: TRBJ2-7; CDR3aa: CASSVQDRDTEQYF; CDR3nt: TGTGCCAGCAGCGTCCAGGACAGGGACACCGAGCAGTACTTC